These T cell receptor beta chains were read from a single sample in a study of OX40 agonist ivuxolimab in advanced cancers. Here immunoSEQ multiplex PCR was the method, and the copy in TCRdb shows in-frame clones only, minus some. The sample holds approximately 28,000 clones; 70% to 85% are singletons and the top ten take about 27%. Sequenced material: CD4+ or CD8+ T cells sorted from blood, taken in a trial of the OX40 agonist ivuxolimab. The receptor source for this set is an adult with an advanced solid tumor such as melanoma, head and neck, liver or kidney cancer. CDR3s include the opening cysteine and the closing phenylalanine or tryptophan. Fields, in order: V gene, D gene, J gene, clone size, CDR3 DNA, CDR3 protein. D genes are given only for firm matches. The size field is filled for only some rows; it gives once, few, many or a size class.

V gene: TRBV29-1; D gene: .; J gene: TRBJ2-5; clone size: .; CDR3 DNA: TGCAGCGTTGATGGCAGACAAGAGACCCAGTACTTC; CDR3 protein: CSVDGRQETQYF
V gene: TRBV16; D gene: TRBD1; J gene: TRBJ1-1; clone size: .; CDR3 DNA: TGTGCCAGCAGCCAATCCCGTCAGGGGGCTGAAGCTTTCTTT; CDR3 protein: CASSQSRQGAEAFF
V gene: TRBV6-5; D gene: .; J gene: TRBJ1-1; clone size: .; CDR3 DNA: TGTGCCAGCAGTTACCTGGGGGCGCGGACTGAAGCTTTCTTT; CDR3 protein: CASSYLGARTEAFF
V gene: TRBV9; D gene: TRBD1; J gene: TRBJ1-5; clone size: .; CDR3 DNA: TGTGCCAGCAGCCCTGGGACAGGGTGGAATCAGCCCCAGCATTTT; CDR3 protein: CASSPGTGWNQPQHF
V gene: TRBV27; D gene: TRBD2; J gene: TRBJ2-5; clone size: .; CDR3 DNA: TGTGCCAGCAGTGCAATAGCGGGGACCCAAGAGACCCAGTACTTC; CDR3 protein: CASSAIAGTQETQYF
V gene: TRBV5-4; D gene: .; J gene: TRBJ2-7; clone size: .; CDR3 DNA: TGTGCCAGCAGCTTACACAGGGAGGGTATCGATGAGCAGTACTTC; CDR3 protein: CASSLHREGIDEQYF
V gene: TRBV7-6; D gene: TRBD1; J gene: TRBJ1-3; clone size: .; CDR3 DNA: TGTGCCAGCAGCTCCTGGACAGGGGGAAGAAACACCATATATTTT; CDR3 protein: CASSSWTGGRNTIYF
V gene: TRBV30; D gene: .; J gene: TRBJ1-5; clone size: .; CDR3 DNA: TGTGCCTGGAGGGCAGGGTTCATGCAGCCCCAGCATTTT; CDR3 protein: CAWRAGFMQPQHF
V gene: TRBV30; D gene: .; J gene: TRBJ1-4; clone size: .; CDR3 DNA: TGTGCCTGGCGCCTTGAAAAACTGTTTTTT; CDR3 protein: CAWRLEKLFF
V gene: TRBV7-9; D gene: .; J gene: TRBJ2-1; clone size: .; CDR3 DNA: TGTGCCAGCAGCTTAGGGCAGGCAGCGAGAAATGAGCAGTTCTTC; CDR3 protein: CASSLGQAARNEQFF
V gene: TRBV19; D gene: TRBD2; J gene: TRBJ2-7; clone size: .; CDR3 DNA: TGTGCCAGTAGTTGGGGGACTAGCGGAGCCTACGAGCAGTACTTC; CDR3 protein: CASSWGTSGAYEQYF
V gene: TRBV28; D gene: .; J gene: TRBJ1-1; clone size: .; CDR3 DNA: TGTGCCAGCAGTAGGCTCCGGGACCGAAGAACGAACACTGAAGCTTTCTTT; CDR3 protein: CASSRLRDRRTNTEAFF
V gene: TRBV29-1; D gene: TRBD1; J gene: TRBJ1-1; clone size: .; CDR3 DNA: TGCAGCGTGTGGACAGGGTGGAACACTGAAGCTTTCTTT; CDR3 protein: CSVWTGWNTEAFF
V gene: TRBV5-1; D gene: TRBD2; J gene: TRBJ2-7; clone size: few; CDR3 DNA: TGCGCCAGCAGCTTCGGGACTAGCGGGCGCGAGCAGTACTTC; CDR3 protein: CASSFGTSGREQYF
V gene: TRBV7-8; D gene: .; J gene: TRBJ1-2; clone size: .; CDR3 DNA: TGTGCCAGCAGCCCAATGACCAGGGGAGTCTATGGCTACACCTTC; CDR3 protein: CASSPMTRGVYGYTF
V gene: TRBV28; D gene: .; J gene: TRBJ1-2; clone size: .; CDR3 DNA: TGTGCCAGCAGCCCGGGGCTACGAGCTATCTATGGCTACACCTTC; CDR3 protein: CASSPGLRAIYGYTF
V gene: TRBV11-2; D gene: TRBD1; J gene: TRBJ1-2; clone size: few; CDR3 DNA: TGTGCCAGCAGCCGGGACAGCTATGGCTACACCTTC; CDR3 protein: CASSRDSYGYTF
V gene: TRBV6-4; D gene: .; J gene: TRBJ2-7; clone size: .; CDR3 DNA: TGTGCCAGCGGCAGCTCTTACGGGGGGCGAACCTACGAGCAGTACTTC; CDR3 protein: CASGSSYGGRTYEQYF
V gene: TRBV29-1; D gene: .; J gene: TRBJ1-1; clone size: few; CDR3 DNA: TGCAGCGTTGGCAGGGCCACTGAAGCTTTCTTT; CDR3 protein: CSVGRATEAFF
V gene: TRBV11-2; D gene: .; J gene: TRBJ2-1; clone size: .; CDR3 DNA: TGTGCCAGCACATCCATCAATGAGCAGTTCTTC; CDR3 protein: CASTSINEQFF
V gene: TRBV7-9; D gene: TRBD2; J gene: TRBJ2-7; clone size: .; CDR3 DNA: TGTGCCAGCAGTCCATCCCCGCGGGGGGGGTGGTACGAGCAGTACTTC; CDR3 protein: CASSPSPRGGWYEQYF
V gene: TRBV5-1; D gene: TRBD1; J gene: TRBJ1-1; clone size: .; CDR3 DNA: TGCGCCAGCAGCCCCTTACAGGGGGCGACTGAAGCTTTCTTT; CDR3 protein: CASSPLQGATEAFF
V gene: TRBV7-8; D gene: TRBD1; J gene: TRBJ2-7; clone size: once; CDR3 DNA: TGTGCCAGCAGCTCCGGACAGGGGTACTACGAGCAGTACTTC; CDR3 protein: CASSSGQGYYEQYF
V gene: TRBV4-1; D gene: .; J gene: TRBJ1-3; clone size: .; CDR3 DNA: TGCGCCAGCAGCCAAGAAGGGATAAACACCATATATTTT; CDR3 protein: CASSQEGINTIYF
V gene: TRBV6-6; D gene: .; J gene: TRBJ2-3; clone size: .; CDR3 DNA: TGTGCCAGCAGTTGGGGTCCAGGTACAGATACGCAGTATTTT; CDR3 protein: CASSWGPGTDTQYF
V gene: TRBV19; D gene: .; J gene: TRBJ1-4; clone size: .; CDR3 DNA: TGTGCCAGTAGTATCGCGACAGTGCCCTATGAAAAACTGTTTTTT; CDR3 protein: CASSIATVPYEKLFF
V gene: TRBV7-8; D gene: .; J gene: TRBJ2-5; clone size: .; CDR3 DNA: TGTGCCAGCAGCTTTAACAGACAAGAGACCCAGTACTTC; CDR3 protein: CASSFNRQETQYF
V gene: TRBV28; D gene: TRBD1; J gene: TRBJ2-7; clone size: .; CDR3 DNA: TGTGCCAGCACCACAGGGGGTATATCCTCCTACGAGCAGTACTTC; CDR3 protein: CASTTGGISSYEQYF
V gene: TRBV6-5; D gene: .; J gene: TRBJ1-5; clone size: few; CDR3 DNA: TGTGCCAGCAGTTACCAAGCAGACTTCAATCAGCCCCAGCATTTT; CDR3 protein: CASSYQADFNQPQHF
V gene: TRBV7-9; D gene: TRBD2; J gene: TRBJ2-5; clone size: .; CDR3 DNA: TGTGCCAGCACCCGGGGGGCTAGCGGGCAGTACTTC; CDR3 protein: CASTRGASGQYF
V gene: TRBV27; D gene: .; J gene: TRBJ2-7; clone size: .; CDR3 DNA: TGTGCCAGCAGTTTCTCCGGGCTTCGGAACGAGCAGTACTTC; CDR3 protein: CASSFSGLRNEQYF
V gene: TRBV5-4; D gene: .; J gene: TRBJ1-2; clone size: .; CDR3 DNA: TGTGCCAGCAGCTTGGAGTCCCTTGATTGGGGCTACACCTTC; CDR3 protein: CASSLESLDWGYTF
V gene: TRBV28; D gene: TRBD2; J gene: TRBJ2-7; clone size: .; CDR3 DNA: TGTGCCAGCAGCATATCCGGGACTAGCGGTGAGCAGTACTTC; CDR3 protein: CASSISGTSGEQYF
V gene: TRBV11-3; D gene: TRBD1; J gene: TRBJ2-7; clone size: .; CDR3 DNA: TGTGCCAGCAGCCCACCCACAGGGGATCGGGGCGAGCAGTACTTC; CDR3 protein: CASSPPTGDRGEQYF
V gene: TRBV28; D gene: .; J gene: TRBJ2-7; clone size: .; CDR3 DNA: TGTGCCAGCAGTCCTGACCAGGTCTCCCTACTCGACGAGCAGTACTTC; CDR3 protein: CASSPDQVSLLDEQYF
V gene: TRBV7-9; D gene: TRBD1; J gene: TRBJ1-2; clone size: few; CDR3 DNA: TGTGCCAGCAGCTTAGCCGACAGGGAAGGCTACACCTTC; CDR3 protein: CASSLADREGYTF
V gene: TRBV2; D gene: .; J gene: TRBJ2-7; clone size: .; CDR3 DNA: TGTGCCAGCGCGACAGGCTCCTACGAGCAGTACTTC; CDR3 protein: CASATGSYEQYF
V gene: TRBV9; D gene: TRBD1; J gene: TRBJ1-2; clone size: once; CDR3 DNA: TGTGCCAGCAGCCCAGGGGGGATCTATGGCTACACCTTC; CDR3 protein: CASSPGGIYGYTF
V gene: TRBV6-5; D gene: .; J gene: TRBJ2-7; clone size: .; CDR3 DNA: TGTGCCAGCAGTTACGGGGGCATTTCCGAGCAGTACTTC; CDR3 protein: CASSYGGISEQYF
V gene: TRBV6-5; D gene: .; J gene: TRBJ2-7; clone size: .; CDR3 DNA: TGTGCCAGCAGTTACCGCCCGACCGACTACGAGCAGTACTTC; CDR3 protein: CASSYRPTDYEQYF
V gene: TRBV19; D gene: .; J gene: TRBJ2-7; clone size: .; CDR3 DNA: TGTGCCAGTAGTATGGTACACCCCTACGAGCAGTACTTC; CDR3 protein: CASSMVHPYEQYF
V gene: TRBV14; D gene: TRBD1; J gene: TRBJ1-1; clone size: .; CDR3 DNA: TGTGCCAGCAGCCAAGTCCTGGGACAGGGAATGAACACTGAAGCTTTCTTT; CDR3 protein: CASSQVLGQGMNTEAFF
V gene: TRBV6-1; D gene: TRBD2; J gene: TRBJ2-5; clone size: .; CDR3 DNA: TGTGCCAGCAGTGACCCCGGGCTAGCGGGAGAGACCCAGTACTTC; CDR3 protein: CASSDPGLAGETQYF
V gene: TRBV27; D gene: .; J gene: TRBJ2-2; clone size: .; CDR3 DNA: TGTGCCAGCAGTACTGGTTATAACACCGGGGAGCTGTTTTTT; CDR3 protein: CASSTGYNTGELFF
V gene: TRBV6-5; D gene: .; J gene: TRBJ2-2; clone size: few; CDR3 DNA: TGTGCCAGCACCTCTTCGCACACCGGGGAGCTGTTTTTT; CDR3 protein: CASTSSHTGELFF
V gene: TRBV19; D gene: .; J gene: TRBJ2-1; clone size: .; CDR3 DNA: TGTGCCAGTAGTATGGGGGGGGGCCCGTGGAATGAGCAGTTCTTC; CDR3 protein: CASSMGGGPWNEQFF
V gene: TRBV6-5; D gene: .; J gene: TRBJ2-5; clone size: .; CDR3 DNA: TGTGCCAGCATCAACAGGTTGGGGCTCCAAGAGACCCAGTACTTC; CDR3 protein: CASINRLGLQETQYF
V gene: TRBV2; D gene: .; J gene: TRBJ2-3; clone size: .; CDR3 DNA: TGTGCCCTCCTTGCTGACCTCACTAGCACAGATACGCAGTATTTT; CDR3 protein: CALLADLTSTDTQYF
V gene: TRBV5-1; D gene: .; J gene: TRBJ2-6; clone size: .; CDR3 DNA: TGCGCCAGCAGCCCCCAAGGAACAGGTTCTCTTTCTGGGGCCAACGTCCTGACTTTC; CDR3 protein: CASSPQGTGSLSGANVLTF
V gene: TRBV5-4; D gene: .; J gene: TRBJ2-3; clone size: .; CDR3 DNA: TGTGCCAGCAGAGAAAGGGGAGGAGATACGCAGTATTTT; CDR3 protein: CASRERGGDTQYF
V gene: TRBV7-9; D gene: .; J gene: TRBJ1-3; clone size: .; CDR3 DNA: TGTGCCAGCAGCCGCCCTCCCGAGGCCCAGGGAAACACCATATATTTT; CDR3 protein: CASSRPPEAQGNTIYF
V gene: TRBV6-5; D gene: .; J gene: TRBJ1-3; clone size: .; CDR3 DNA: TGTGCCAGCAGTCAAGGACAGACCGCGGGAAACACCATATATTTT; CDR3 protein: CASSQGQTAGNTIYF
V gene: TRBV29-1; D gene: .; J gene: TRBJ2-7; clone size: .; CDR3 DNA: TGCAGCGTTGGAGCGGGACAGAACTACGAGCAGTACTTC; CDR3 protein: CSVGAGQNYEQYF
V gene: TRBV19; D gene: .; J gene: TRBJ2-1; clone size: .; CDR3 DNA: TGTGCCACGAGGAAGAGCTCCTACAATGAGCAGTTCTTC; CDR3 protein: CATRKSSYNEQFF
V gene: TRBV4-1; D gene: .; J gene: TRBJ2-7; clone size: .; CDR3 DNA: TGCGCCAGCAGCCAAGATTGGACGGCCGCCTACGAGCAGTACTTC; CDR3 protein: CASSQDWTAAYEQYF
V gene: TRBV10-1; D gene: .; J gene: TRBJ1-1; clone size: medium-sized; CDR3 DNA: TGCGCCATCCGGCGGGGGGGAGCTTTCTTT; CDR3 protein: CAIRRGGAFF
V gene: TRBV27; D gene: .; J gene: TRBJ1-1; clone size: .; CDR3 DNA: TGTGCCAGCAGTTTATCCAGGGCGTACACTGAAGCTTTCTTT; CDR3 protein: CASSLSRAYTEAFF
V gene: TRBV11-3; D gene: .; J gene: TRBJ1-1; clone size: .; CDR3 DNA: TGTGCCAGCAACGGATACTACACTGAAGCTTTCTTT; CDR3 protein: CASNGYYTEAFF
V gene: TRBV28; D gene: .; J gene: TRBJ2-5; clone size: .; CDR3 DNA: TGTGCCACCGTGGAATCTAAAGGCCAAGAGACCCAGTACTTC; CDR3 protein: CATVESKGQETQYF
V gene: TRBV19; D gene: TRBD2; J gene: TRBJ2-1; clone size: .; CDR3 DNA: TGTGCCAGTAGTTCACTGCTCGTGGTTGGCGGGAGCTCCTACAATGAGCAGTTCTTC; CDR3 protein: CASSSLLVVGGSSYNEQFF